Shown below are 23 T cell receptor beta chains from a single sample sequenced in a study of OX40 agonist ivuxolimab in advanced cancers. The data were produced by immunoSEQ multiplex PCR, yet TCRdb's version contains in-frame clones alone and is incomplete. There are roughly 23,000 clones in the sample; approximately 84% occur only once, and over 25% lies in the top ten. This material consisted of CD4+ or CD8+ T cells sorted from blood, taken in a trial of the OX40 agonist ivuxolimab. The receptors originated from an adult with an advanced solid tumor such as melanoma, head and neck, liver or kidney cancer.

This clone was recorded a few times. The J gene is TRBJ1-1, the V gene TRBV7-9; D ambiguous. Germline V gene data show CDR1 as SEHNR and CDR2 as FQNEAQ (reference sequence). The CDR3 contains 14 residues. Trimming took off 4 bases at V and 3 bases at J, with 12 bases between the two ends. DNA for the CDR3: TGTGCCAGCAGCTCCCTCGGACTGCACACTGAAGCTTTCTTT. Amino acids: CASSSLGLHTEAFF.

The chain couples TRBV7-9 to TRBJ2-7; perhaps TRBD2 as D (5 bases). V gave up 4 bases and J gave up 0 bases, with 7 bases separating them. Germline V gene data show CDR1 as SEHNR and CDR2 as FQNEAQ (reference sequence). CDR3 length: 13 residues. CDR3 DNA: TGTGCCAGCAGCTCTGGGAGCTCCTACGAGCAGTACTTC. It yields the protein CASSSGSSYEQYF.

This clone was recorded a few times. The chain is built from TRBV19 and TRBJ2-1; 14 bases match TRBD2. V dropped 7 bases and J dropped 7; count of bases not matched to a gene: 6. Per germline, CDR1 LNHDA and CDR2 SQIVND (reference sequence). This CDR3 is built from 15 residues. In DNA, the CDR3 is TGTGCCAGTAAGGGGACTAGCGGGGGTAGGAATGAGCAGTTCTTC. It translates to CASKGTSGGRNEQFF. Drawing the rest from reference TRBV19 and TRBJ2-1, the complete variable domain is DGGITQSPKYLFRKEGQNVTLSCEQNLNHDAMYWYRQDPGQGLRLIYYSQIVNDFQKGDIAEGYSVSREKKESFPLTVTSAQKNPTAFYLCASKGTSGGRNEQFFGPGTRLTVL.

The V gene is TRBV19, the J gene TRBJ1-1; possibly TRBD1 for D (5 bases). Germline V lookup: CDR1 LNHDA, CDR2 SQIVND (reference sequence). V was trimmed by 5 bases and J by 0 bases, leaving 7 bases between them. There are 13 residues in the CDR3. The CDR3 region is CASSDRMNTEAFF. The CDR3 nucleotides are TGTGCCAGTAGTGACAGAATGAACACTGAAGCTTTCTTT.

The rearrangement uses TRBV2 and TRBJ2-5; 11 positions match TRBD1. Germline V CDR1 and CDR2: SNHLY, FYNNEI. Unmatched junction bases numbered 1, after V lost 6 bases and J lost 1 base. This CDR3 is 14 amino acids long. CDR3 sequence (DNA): TGTGCCAGCAGAGGACAGGGGGCCCAAGAGACCCAGTACTTC. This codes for CASRGQGAQETQYF.

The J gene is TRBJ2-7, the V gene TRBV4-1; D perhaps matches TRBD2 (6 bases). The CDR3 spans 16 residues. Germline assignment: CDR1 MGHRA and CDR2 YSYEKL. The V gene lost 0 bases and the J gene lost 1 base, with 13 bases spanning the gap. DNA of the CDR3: TGCGCCAGCAGCCAAGATGGGGGGACGGGTTCCTACGAGCAGTACTTC. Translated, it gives CASSQDGGTGSYEQYF.

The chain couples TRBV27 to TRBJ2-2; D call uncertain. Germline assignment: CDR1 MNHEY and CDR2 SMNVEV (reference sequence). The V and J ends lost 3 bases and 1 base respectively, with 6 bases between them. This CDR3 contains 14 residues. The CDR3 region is CASSFGVNTGELFF. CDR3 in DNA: TGTGCCAGCAGTTTCGGTGTGAACACCGGGGAGCTGTTTTTT.

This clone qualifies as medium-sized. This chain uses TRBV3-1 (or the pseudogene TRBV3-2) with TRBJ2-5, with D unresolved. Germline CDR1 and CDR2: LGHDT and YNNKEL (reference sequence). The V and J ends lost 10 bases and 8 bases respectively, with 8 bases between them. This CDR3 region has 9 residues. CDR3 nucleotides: TGTGCCAAGGATAAAACCCAGTACTTC. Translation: CAKDKTQYF.

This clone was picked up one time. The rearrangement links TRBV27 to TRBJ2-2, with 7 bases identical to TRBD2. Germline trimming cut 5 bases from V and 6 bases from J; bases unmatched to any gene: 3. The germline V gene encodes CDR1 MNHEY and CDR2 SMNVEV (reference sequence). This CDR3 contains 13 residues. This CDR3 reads CASSPSGPGELFF. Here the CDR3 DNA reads TGTGCCAGCAGTCCTAGCGGCCCCGGGGAGCTGTTTTTT.

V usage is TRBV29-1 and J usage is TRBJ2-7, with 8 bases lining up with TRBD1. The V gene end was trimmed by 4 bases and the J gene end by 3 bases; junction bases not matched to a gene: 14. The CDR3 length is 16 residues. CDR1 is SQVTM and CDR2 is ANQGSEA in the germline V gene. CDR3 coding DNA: TGCAGCGTTGCCAACCACGCCGGGACAGGTCTCTACGAGCAGTACTTC. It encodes CSVANHAGTGLYEQYF.

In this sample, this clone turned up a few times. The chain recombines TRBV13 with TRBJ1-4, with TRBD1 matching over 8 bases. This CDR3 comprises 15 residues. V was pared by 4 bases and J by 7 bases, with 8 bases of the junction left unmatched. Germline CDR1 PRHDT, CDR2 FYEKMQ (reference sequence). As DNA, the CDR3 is TGTGCCAGCAGCTACAGGGGGGGCGCGGGTGAAAAACTGTTTTTT. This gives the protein CASSYRGGAGEKLFF.

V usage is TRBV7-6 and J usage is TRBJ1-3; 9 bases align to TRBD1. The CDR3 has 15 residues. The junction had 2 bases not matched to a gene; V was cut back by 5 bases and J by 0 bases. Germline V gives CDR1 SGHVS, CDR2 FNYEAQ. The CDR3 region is CASSRDRDSGNTIYF. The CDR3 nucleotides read TGTGCCAGCAGCAGGGACAGGGACTCTGGAAACACCATATATTTT. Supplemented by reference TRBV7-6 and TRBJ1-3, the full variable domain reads GAGVSQSPRYKVTKRGQDVALRCDPISGHVSLYWYRQALGQGPEFLTYFNYEAQQDKSGLPNDRFSAERPEGSISTLTIQRTEQRDSAMYRCASSRDRDSGNTIYFGEGSWLTVV.

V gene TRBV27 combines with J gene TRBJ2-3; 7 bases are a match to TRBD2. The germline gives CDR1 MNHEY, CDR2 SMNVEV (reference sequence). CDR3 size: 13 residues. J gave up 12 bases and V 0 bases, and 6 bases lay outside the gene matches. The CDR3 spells CASSLSRLADQYF. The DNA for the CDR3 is TGTGCCAGCAGTTTATCGAGGCTAGCGGACCAGTATTTT.

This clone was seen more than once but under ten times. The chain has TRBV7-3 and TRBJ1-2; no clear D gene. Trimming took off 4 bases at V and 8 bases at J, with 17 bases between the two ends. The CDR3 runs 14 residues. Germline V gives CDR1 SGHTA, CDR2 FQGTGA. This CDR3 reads CASSSNNPGEGYTF. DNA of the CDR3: TGTGCCAGCAGCTCAAACAACCCGGGAGAGGGCTACACCTTC.

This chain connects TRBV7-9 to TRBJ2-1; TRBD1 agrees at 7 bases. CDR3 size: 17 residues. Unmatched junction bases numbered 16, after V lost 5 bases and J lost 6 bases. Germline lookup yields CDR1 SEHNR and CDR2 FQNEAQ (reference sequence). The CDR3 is CASSPQGELYLGNEQFF. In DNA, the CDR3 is TGTGCCAGCAGCCCCCAGGGGGAACTATACCTCGGCAATGAGCAGTTCTTC.

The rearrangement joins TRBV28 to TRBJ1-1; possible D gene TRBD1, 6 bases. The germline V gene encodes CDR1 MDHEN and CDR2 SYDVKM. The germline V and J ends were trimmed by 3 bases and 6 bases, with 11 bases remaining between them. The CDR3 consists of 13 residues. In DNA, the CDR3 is TGTGCCAGCAGTTTCTGGTCAGGGGCTGAAGCTTTCTTT. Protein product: CASSFWSGAEAFF.

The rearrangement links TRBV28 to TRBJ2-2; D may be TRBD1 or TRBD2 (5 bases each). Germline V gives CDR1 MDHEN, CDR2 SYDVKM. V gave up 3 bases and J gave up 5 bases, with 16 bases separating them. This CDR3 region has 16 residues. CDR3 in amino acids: CASSFLGTRRTGELFF. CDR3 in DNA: TGTGCCAGCAGTTTCCTTGGGACGCGACGGACCGGGGAGCTGTTTTTT. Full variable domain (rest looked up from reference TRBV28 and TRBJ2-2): DVKVTQSSRYLVKRTGEKVFLECVQDMDHENMFWYRQDPGLGLRLIYFSYDVKMKEKGDIPEGYSVSREKKERFSLILESASTNQTSMYLCASSFLGTRRTGELFFGEGSRLTVL.

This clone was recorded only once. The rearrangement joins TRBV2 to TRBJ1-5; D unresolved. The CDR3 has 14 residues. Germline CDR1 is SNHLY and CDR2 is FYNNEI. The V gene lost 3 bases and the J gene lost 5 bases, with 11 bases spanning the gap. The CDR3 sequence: CASSEWAGDQPQHF. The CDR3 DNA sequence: TGTGCCAGCAGTGAGTGGGCCGGGGATCAGCCCCAGCATTTT.

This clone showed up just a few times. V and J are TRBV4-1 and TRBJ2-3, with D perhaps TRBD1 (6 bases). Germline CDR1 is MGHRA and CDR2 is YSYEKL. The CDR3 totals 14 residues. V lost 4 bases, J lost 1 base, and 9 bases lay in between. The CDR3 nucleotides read TGCGCCAGCAGCCCATCAGGGGGCACAGATACGCAGTATTTT. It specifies CASSPSGGTDTQYF.

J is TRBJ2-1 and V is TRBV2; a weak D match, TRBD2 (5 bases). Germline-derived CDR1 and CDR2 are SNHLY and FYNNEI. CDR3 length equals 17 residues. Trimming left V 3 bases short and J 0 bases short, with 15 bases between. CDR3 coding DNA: TGTGCCAGCAGTGAGCCTAGGGAGACCACCTCCTACAATGAGCAGTTCTTC. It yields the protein CASSEPRETTSYNEQFF.

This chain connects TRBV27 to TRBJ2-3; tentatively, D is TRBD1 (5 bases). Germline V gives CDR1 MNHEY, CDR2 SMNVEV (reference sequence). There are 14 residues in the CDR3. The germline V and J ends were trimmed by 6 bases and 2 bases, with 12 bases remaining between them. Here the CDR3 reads CASSLWGSTDTQYF. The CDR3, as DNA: TGTGCCAGCAGCCTTTGGGGCTCCACAGATACGCAGTATTTT.

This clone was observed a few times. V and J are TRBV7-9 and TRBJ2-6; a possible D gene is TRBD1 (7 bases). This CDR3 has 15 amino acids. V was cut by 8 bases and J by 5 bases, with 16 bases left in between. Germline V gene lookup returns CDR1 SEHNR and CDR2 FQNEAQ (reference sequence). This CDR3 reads CASVGGGPRANVLTF. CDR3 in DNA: TGTGCCAGCGTTGGAGGGGGCCCCCGGGCCAACGTCCTGACTTTC. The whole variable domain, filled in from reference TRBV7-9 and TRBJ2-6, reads DTGVSQNPRHKITKRGQNVTFRCDPISEHNRLYWYRQTLGQGPEFLTYFQNEAQLEKSRLLSDRFSAERPKGSFSTLEIQRTEQGDSAMYLCASVGGGPRANVLTFGAGSRLTVL.

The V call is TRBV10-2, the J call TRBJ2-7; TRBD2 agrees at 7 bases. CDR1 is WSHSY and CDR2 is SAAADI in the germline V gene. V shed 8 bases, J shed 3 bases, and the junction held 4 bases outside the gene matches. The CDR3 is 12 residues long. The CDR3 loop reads CASWAGDYEQYF. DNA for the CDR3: TGCGCCAGCTGGGCGGGAGACTACGAGCAGTACTTC.